The 4 T cell receptor beta chains below come from one sample, sequenced in a study of blood T cell repertoires in COVID-19 (dated by TCRdb to 2018 to 2021). The library was made by the immunoSEQ multiplex PCR assay. The immuneACCESS repertoire file appears here via TCRdb, limited to in-frame rearrangements. These files lack a portion of the clones; in checked studies, under half of the deficit traces to unresolved V genes, and the cause of the others is not known. Recorded for this sample are over 150,000 clones; approximately 80% of them occurred a single time. The ten top clones hold 7% of the sample. The sample was peripheral blood. The receptors come from a woman in her thirties or forties with COVID-19, enrolled during active disease.

The DNA of the CDR3 is TGTGCCAGCAGTCGGAGGGGCGCGGTCACTGAAGCTTTCTTT. Its translation: CASSRRGAVTEAFF. This chain joins TRBV28 and TRBJ1-1; possible D gene TRBD1, 5 bases. CDR1 MDHEN and CDR2 SYDVKM come from the germline V gene. CDR3 length equals 14 residues. Trimming took off 5 bases at V and 4 bases at J, with 14 bases between the two ends.

The chain joins TRBV11-1 to TRBJ1-4; TRBD1 matches at 10 bases. The CDR3 is made up of 13 amino acids. The germline CDR1 and CDR2 sequences are SGHAT and FQDESV (reference sequence). V lost 5 bases and J lost 7; bases outside the gene matches: 1. The DNA of the CDR3 is TGTGCCAGCAGCCGGGACAGGGGTGAAAAACTGTTTTTT. It yields the protein CASSRDRGEKLFF.

The CDR3 DNA reads as TGTGCCAGCTCACCGGCGGAAAGACTAGCGGGAGATACGCAGTATTTT. This codes for CASSPAERLAGDTQYF. The chain combines TRBV18 with TRBJ2-3, with TRBD2 identical over 10 bases. CDR3 length equals 16 residues. The germline V gene encodes CDR1 KGHSH and CDR2 LQKENI. The V segment lost 3 bases and the J segment 5 bases; nucleotides outside the gene matches: 8.

This clone showed up just a few times. The chain joins TRBV5-5 to TRBJ2-1; a weak D match, TRBD1 (6 bases). The CDR3 extends over 14 amino acids. The germline V and J ends were trimmed by 2 bases and 4 bases, with 10 bases remaining between them. In germline, CDR1 is SGHKS, CDR2 YYEKEE (reference sequence). The CDR3 here is CASSLGTQYNEQFF. The CDR3 region has the DNA TGTGCCAGCAGCTTAGGGACACAATACAATGAGCAGTTCTTC.